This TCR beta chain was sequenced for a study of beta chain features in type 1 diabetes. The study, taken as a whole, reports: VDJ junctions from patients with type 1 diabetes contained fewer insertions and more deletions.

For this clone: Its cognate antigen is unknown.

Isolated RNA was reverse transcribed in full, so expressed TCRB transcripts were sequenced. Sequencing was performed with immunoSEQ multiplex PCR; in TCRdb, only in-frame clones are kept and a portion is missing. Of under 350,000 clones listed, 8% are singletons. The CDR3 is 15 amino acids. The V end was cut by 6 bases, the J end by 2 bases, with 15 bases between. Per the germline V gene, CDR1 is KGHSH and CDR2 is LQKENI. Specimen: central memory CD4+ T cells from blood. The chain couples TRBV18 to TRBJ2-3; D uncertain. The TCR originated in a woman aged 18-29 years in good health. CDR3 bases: TGTGCCAGCTCTCCCGAGTCATTCCTCACAGATACGCAGTATTTT. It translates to CASSPESFLTDTQYF.